One and the same sample provided the 7 T cell receptor beta chains below, sequenced in a study of blood T cell repertoires in COVID-19 (dated by TCRdb to about 2020). Receptors were amplified or captured by the immunoSEQ multiplex PCR assay. This immuneACCESS table, as held by TCRdb, lists in-frame sequences with V and J called but not all clones. Of the missing ones, under half trace to an unresolved V gene in checked studies; the others have no known cause. Present in this sample are fewer than 300,000 clones, around 87% of which were seen just once. Over 1.2% of the sample goes to the ten largest clones. Sequencing was carried out using peripheral blood. The receptor source for this set is a woman in her forties who had recovered from COVID-19.

This chain uses TRBV6-5 with TRBJ1-2, with D perhaps matching TRBD1 (5 bases). Between the trimmed V and J ends, which lost 7 bases and 4 bases, there was a span of 16 bases. The CDR3 is 14 amino acids. Germline CDR1 is MNHEY and CDR2 is SVGAGI. The CDR3 DNA reads TGTGCCAGCATACAGGCCTGGGGAATCTATGGCTACACCTTC. Translating it yields CASIQAWGIYGYTF.

V and J are TRBV7-9 and TRBJ2-2, with D tentatively TRBD2 (5 bases). Trimming stripped 0 bases from V and 0 bases from J, with 5 bases between. The CDR3 has 15 residues. Per the germline V gene, CDR1 is SEHNR and CDR2 is FQNEAQ (reference sequence). This CDR3 reads CASSLAGANTGELFF. The CDR3, as DNA: TGTGCCAGCAGCTTAGCCGGGGCGAACACCGGGGAGCTGTTTTTT.

The rearrangement joins TRBV5-1 to TRBJ2-7; TRBD2 agrees at 8 bases. CDR1 SGHRS and CDR2 YFSETQ come from the germline V gene. The CDR3 totals 16 residues. V lost 0 bases and J lost 5; bases outside the gene matches: 10. The CDR3 reads CASSLALASGLDEQYF. The CDR3 nucleotides are TGCGCCAGCAGCTTGGCGTTGGCTAGCGGGCTCGACGAGCAGTACTTC.

The V and J genes are TRBV24-1 and TRBJ2-2, with 7 nucleotides matching TRBD1. Germline-derived CDR1 and CDR2 are KGHDR and SFDVKD. The CDR3 is 14 residues long. The trim removed 3 bases at V and 9 bases at J, leaving 6 bases unmatched. The CDR3 loop reads CATSDRQGTRELFF. As DNA, the CDR3 is TGTGCCACCAGTGATCGACAGGGAACCAGGGAGCTGTTTTTT.

The chain combines TRBV18 with TRBJ1-3, with 8 bases that match TRBD1. The germline CDR1 and CDR2 sequences are KGHSH and LQKENI. CDR3 length equals 16 residues. Trimming cost V 3 bases and J 2 bases; bases outside gene matches: 6. This CDR3 reads CASSPSQGATGNTIYF. The CDR3 bases are TGTGCCAGCTCACCGTCCCAGGGGGCGACTGGAAACACCATATATTTT.

The chain couples TRBV6-2 or TRBV6-3 to TRBJ2-4, with a tentative D call TRBD1 (5 bases). Germline CDR1 reads MNHEY; CDR2 reads SVGEGT. This CDR3 has 14 amino acids. The V and J ends lost 5 bases and 9 bases respectively, with 17 bases between them. This CDR3 is CASSPTGGWGIQYF. The CDR3 coding sequence is TGTGCCAGCAGTCCCACAGGTGGCTGGGGCATTCAGTACTTC.

The rearrangement links TRBV6-5 to TRBJ1-3; TRBD1 is a possible D gene (5 bases). The CDR3 is 15 amino acids. CDR1 MNHEY and CDR2 SVGAGI come from the germline V gene. V dropped 5 bases and J dropped 2 bases, with 13 bases sitting between them. This CDR3 reads CASSPQGGAGNTIYF. The CDR3 nucleotides are TGTGCCAGCAGTCCCCAGGGAGGGGCTGGAAACACCATATATTTT.